This TCR beta chain was captured in a study of shared T cell receptors in the human thymus. Data came from immunoSEQ multiplex PCR; TCRdb stores just in-frame clones and leaves some out. The sample records 72,000 or so clones, about 95% being singletons. This clone was seen a handful of times. The source material was thymocytes. This TCR came from a human donor.

The CDR3: CASSYSGGRTDTQYF. The CDR3 region has the DNA TGTGCCAGCAGTTATAGCGGGGGGAGGACAGATACGCAGTATTTT. The chain recombines TRBV27 with TRBJ2-3, with 10 nucleotides matching TRBD2. CDR3 length equals 15 residues. J gave up 3 bases and V 4 bases, and 4 bases lay outside the gene matches. Per germline, CDR1 MNHEY and CDR2 SMNVEV (reference sequence).